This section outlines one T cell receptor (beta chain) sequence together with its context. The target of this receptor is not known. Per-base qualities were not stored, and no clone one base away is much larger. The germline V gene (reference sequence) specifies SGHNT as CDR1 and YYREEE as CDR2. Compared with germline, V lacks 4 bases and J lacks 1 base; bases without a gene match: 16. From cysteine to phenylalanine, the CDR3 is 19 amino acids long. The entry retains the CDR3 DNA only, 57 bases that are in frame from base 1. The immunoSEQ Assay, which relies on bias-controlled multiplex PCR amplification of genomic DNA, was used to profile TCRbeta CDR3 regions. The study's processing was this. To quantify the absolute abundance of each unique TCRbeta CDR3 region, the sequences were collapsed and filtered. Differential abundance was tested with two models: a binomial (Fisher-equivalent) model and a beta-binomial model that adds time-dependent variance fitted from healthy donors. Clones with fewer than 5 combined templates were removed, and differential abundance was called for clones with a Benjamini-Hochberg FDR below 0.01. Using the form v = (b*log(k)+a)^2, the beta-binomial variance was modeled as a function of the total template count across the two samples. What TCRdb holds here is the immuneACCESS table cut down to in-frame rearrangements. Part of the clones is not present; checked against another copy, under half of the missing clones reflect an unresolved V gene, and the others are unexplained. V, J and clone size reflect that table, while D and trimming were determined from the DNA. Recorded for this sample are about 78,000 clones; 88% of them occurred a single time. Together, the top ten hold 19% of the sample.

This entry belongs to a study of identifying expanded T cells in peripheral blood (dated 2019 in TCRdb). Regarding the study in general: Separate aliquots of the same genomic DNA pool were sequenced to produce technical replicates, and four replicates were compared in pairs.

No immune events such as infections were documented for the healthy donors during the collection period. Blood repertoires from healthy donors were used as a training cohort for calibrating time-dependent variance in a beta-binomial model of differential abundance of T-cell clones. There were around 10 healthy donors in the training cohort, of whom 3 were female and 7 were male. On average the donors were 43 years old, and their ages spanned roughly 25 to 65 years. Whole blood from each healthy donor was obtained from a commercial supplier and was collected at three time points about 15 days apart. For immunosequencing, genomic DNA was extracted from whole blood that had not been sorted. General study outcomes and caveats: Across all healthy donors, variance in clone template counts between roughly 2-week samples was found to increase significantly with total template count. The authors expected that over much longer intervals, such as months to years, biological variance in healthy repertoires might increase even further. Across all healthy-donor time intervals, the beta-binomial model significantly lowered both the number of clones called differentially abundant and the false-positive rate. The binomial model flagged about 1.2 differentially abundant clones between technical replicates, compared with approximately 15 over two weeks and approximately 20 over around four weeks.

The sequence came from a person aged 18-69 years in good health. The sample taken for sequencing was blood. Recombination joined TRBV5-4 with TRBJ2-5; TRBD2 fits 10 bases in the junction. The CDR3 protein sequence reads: CASSIKRGGLFRAQETQYF. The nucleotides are TGTGCCAGCAGCATCAAGCGGGGGGGCCTTTTTAGAGCCCAAGAGACCCAGTACTTC.